This TCR beta chain was recorded in a study of control samples from healthy donors and cancer patients. This CDR3 is 14 amino acids long. Trimming removed 1 base from V and 4 bases from J, with 11 bases in between. The germline CDR1 and CDR2 sequences are SGHRS and YFSETQ. Some clones are missing from TCRdb's copy, which holds only in-frame ones; the method was immunoSEQ multiplex PCR. The sample has approximately 120,000 clones; about nine tenths are singletons. The rearrangement joins TRBV5-1 to TRBJ2-5; D not resolved. The source is a man aged 40-49 years in good health. Sequenced input: blood. CDR3: CASSLSPQRETQYF. The CDR3 coding sequence is TGCGCCAGCAGCTTGAGTCCCCAAAGAGAGACCCAGTACTTC.